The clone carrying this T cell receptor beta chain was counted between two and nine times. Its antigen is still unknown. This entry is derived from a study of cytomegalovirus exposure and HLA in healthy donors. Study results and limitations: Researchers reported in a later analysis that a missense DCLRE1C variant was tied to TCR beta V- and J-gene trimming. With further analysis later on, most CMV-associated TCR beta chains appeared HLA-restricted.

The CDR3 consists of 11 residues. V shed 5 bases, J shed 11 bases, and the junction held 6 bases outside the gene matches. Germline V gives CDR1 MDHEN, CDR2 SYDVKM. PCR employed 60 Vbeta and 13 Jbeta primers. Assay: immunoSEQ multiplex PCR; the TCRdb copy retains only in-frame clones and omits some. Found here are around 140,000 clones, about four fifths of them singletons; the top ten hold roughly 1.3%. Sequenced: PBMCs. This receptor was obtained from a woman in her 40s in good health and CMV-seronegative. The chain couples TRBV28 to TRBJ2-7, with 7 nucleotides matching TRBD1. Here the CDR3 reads CASSETGFEYF. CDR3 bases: TGTGCCAGCAGTGAGACAGGGTTCGAGTACTTC.